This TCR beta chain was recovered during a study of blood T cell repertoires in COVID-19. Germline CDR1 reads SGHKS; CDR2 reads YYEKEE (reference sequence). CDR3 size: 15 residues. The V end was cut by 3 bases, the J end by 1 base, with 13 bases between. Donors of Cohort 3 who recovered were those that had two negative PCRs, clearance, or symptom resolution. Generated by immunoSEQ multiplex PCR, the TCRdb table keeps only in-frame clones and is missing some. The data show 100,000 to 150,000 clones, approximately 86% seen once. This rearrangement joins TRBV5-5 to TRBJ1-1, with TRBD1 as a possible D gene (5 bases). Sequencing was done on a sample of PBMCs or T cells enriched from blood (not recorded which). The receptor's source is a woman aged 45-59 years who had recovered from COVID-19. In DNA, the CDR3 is TGTGCCAGCAGCTCTCCCCGGGGGACGAACACTGAAGCTTTCTTT. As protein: CASSSPRGTNTEAFF.